This T cell receptor (beta chain) was found in a study of a mutant IDH1 vaccine in newly diagnosed glioma. The assay was immunoSEQ multiplex PCR, and TCRdb's table has in-frame clones only and misses some. The sample gives some 71,000 clones, more than 85% of which show up once; about 2% is in the top ten. Regarding time point: week 35, safety follow-up. All doses held 300 ug of mutant IDH1 20-mer peptide, with topical imiquimod. Vaccination of patients was performed eight times, in weeks 1, 3, 5, 7, 11, 15, 19 and 23. Germline V gene lookup returns CDR1 MNHEY and CDR2 SMNVEV (reference sequence). The CDR3 spans 16 residues. V lost 2 bases to trimming and J lost 0 bases, with 12 bases between them. Points on this clone: Its specificity is not known.

V is TRBV27 and J is TRBJ2-3; no definite D call. The sequence came from a man aged 30-40 years with glioma. The sequences come from PBMCs, collected from a glioma patient whose treatment included an IDH1 peptide vaccine. CDR3 coding DNA: TGTGCCAGCAGTTTAGTTAGCCGCTCTAGCACAGATACGCAGTATTTT. This translates into CASSLVSRSSTDTQYF.